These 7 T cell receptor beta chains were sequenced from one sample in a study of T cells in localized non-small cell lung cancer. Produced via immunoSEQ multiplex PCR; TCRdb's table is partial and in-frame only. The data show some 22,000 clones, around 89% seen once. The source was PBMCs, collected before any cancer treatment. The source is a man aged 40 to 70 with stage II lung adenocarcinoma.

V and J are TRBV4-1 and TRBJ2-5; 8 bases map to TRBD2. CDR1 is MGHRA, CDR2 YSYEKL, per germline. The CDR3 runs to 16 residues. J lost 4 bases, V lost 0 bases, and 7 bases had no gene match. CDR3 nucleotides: TGCGCCAGCAGCCAAGATCAGGGCGCGGGAGGAGAGACCCAGTACTTC. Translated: CASSQDQGAGGETQYF.

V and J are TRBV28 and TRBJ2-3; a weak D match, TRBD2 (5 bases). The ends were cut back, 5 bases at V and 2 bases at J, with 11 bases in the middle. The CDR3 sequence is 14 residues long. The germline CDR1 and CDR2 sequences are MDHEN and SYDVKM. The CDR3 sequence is CASSGLVPTDTQYF. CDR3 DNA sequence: TGTGCCAGCAGTGGACTCGTCCCCACAGATACGCAGTATTTT.

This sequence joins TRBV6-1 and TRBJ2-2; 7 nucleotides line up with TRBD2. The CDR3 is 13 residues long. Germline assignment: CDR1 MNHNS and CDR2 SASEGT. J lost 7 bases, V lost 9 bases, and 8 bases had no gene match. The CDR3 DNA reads TGTGCCAGTAGGGGCGGGAGTAACGGGGAGCTGTTTTTT. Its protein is CASRGGSNGELFF.

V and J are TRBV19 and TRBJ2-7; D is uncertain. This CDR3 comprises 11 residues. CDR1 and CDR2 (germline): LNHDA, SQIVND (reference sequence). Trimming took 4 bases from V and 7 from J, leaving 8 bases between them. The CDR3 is CASSTLGEQYF. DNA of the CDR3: TGTGCCAGTAGTACCCTGGGAGAGCAGTACTTC.

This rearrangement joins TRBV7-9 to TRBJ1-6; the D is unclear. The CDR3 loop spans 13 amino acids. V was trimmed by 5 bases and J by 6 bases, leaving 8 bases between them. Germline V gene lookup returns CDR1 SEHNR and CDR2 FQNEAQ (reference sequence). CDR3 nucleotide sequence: TGTGCCAGCAGCCCTGTATCTAATTCACCCCTCCACTTT. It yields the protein CASSPVSNSPLHF.

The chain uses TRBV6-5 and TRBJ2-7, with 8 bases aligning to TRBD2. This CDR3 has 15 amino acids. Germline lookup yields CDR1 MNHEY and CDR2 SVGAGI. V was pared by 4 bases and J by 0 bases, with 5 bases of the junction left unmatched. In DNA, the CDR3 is TGTGCCAGCAGTTCTACTAGCGGAAGCTCCTACGAGCAGTACTTC. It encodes CASSSTSGSSYEQYF.

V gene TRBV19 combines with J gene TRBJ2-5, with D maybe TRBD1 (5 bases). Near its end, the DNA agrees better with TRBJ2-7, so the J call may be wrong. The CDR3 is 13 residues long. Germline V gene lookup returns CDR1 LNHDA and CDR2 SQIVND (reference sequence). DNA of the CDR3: TGTGCCAGTAGTACAGGGTATGACAACGAGCAGTACTTC. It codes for CASSTGYDNEQYF.